This TCR beta chain derives from a study of early T cells in non-severe SARS-CoV-2 infection. TCRdb independently ran MiXCR on the 5' RACE reads; one entry per CDR3 protein. The table shows fewer than 35,000 distinct CDR3 sequences, with 8% to 9.5% occurring only once. This clonotype has only a few counts. The sequence came from an adult who was a healthcare worker with PCR-confirmed SARS-CoV-2 infection or an uninfected control (not recorded which). The sequenced sample consisted of whole blood.

The CDR3 nucleotides are TGTGCCAGCATGCCGCCCAGAGTGCGGGAGCAGTACTTC. This sequence encodes CASMPPRVREQYF. The chain carries TRBV6-2 or TRBV6-3 and TRBJ2-7; no clear D gene. The CDR3 has 13 amino acids. Germline V lookup: CDR1 MNHEY, CDR2 SVGEGT. V lost 7 bases and J lost 7, with 17 bases in between.